This T cell receptor (beta chain) was found in a study of blood T cells in healthy people across ages. Notes on the study in general: Researchers judged that diversity estimates from one million T cells fell short of true values.

For this clonotype: Its cognate antigen is unknown.

Using a J-beta primer mix together with a sample-barcoded 5' primer, a second PCR was run for 7 to 11 cycles. MiXCR was run by TCRdb on the 5' RACE reads, yielding one entry per CDR3 protein. Among hundreds of thousands of distinct CDR3 sequences listed, approximately 21% were seen once. The source material was blood. The sequence was collected from a man aged 70-80 years in good health.

The CDR3 spells CASSLGLPANEQFF. DNA for the CDR3: TGTGCCAGCAGTTTAGGCCTGCCGGCCAATGAGCAGTTCTTC. The J gene is TRBJ2-5, the V gene TRBV12-3 or TRBV12-4; D ambiguous. The DNA end lines up better with TRBJ2-1; the J call may be wrong. CDR3 length: 14 residues.